This T cell receptor beta chain was captured in a study of neoadjuvant nivolumab and ipilimumab in lung cancer. Study conclusions and caveats: From pretherapy to surgery, tumor richness and clonality rose with dual therapy. Only a single major-pathologic-response sample was available for clonality analysis. Blood richness before therapy tracked richness in tumors resected after neoadjuvant therapy. Resected tumors had greater TCR richness and clonality than uninvolved lung.

About this clone: Its antigen is unknown.

Germline V gene sequence: CDR1 SGHKS, CDR2 YYEKEE (reference sequence). The length of the CDR3 is 15 residues. J gave up 6 bases and V 0 bases, and 5 bases lay outside the gene matches. Clones were sequenced by immunoSEQ multiplex PCR, and TCRdb holds only the in-frame ones, with some missing. The data hold 25,000 to 35,000 clones, with about nine tenths observed a single time. The sequencing here drew on peripheral blood, taken after neoadjuvant nivolumab, alone or with ipilimumab, at or shortly before surgery. This receptor was identified in an adult with non-small cell lung cancer. The V gene is TRBV5-5, the J gene TRBJ1-4, with 7 bases matching TRBD1. The CDR3 sequence: CASSLGQGVYEKLFF. DNA of the CDR3: TGTGCCAGCAGCTTGGGTCAGGGGGTTTATGAAAAACTGTTTTTT. Full variable domain (remainder filled in from reference TRBV5-5 and TRBJ1-4): DAGVTQSPTHLIKTRGQQVTLRCSPISGHKSVSWYQQVLGQGPQFIFQYYEKEERGRGNFPDRFSARQFPNYSSELNVNALLLGDSALYLCASSLGQGVYEKLFFGSGTQLSVL.